Each of the 22 T cell receptor beta chains below was sequenced from the same sample in a study of persistence of HIV-infected CD4 T cells. Cells were stimulated nonspecifically with anti-CD3/anti-CD28 magnetic beads. CD4+ T cells upregulating both CD40 ligand and CD69 were sorted as responding cells. Sequencing used immunoSEQ version 4 in survey mode. The data were produced by immunoSEQ multiplex PCR, yet TCRdb's version contains in-frame clones alone and is incomplete. The repertoire holds 35,000 to 55,000 clones, around 89% seen once, with about 0.94% in the top ten. Their specific antigens are unknown. The sequencing used CD4+ T cells sorted from PBMCs after approximately 19-hour stimulation, collected from a patient who received antiretroviral therapy. The receptor source for this set is an adult man with HIV who was CMV-seropositive.

The chain uses TRBV6-5 and TRBJ2-1; D could derive from TRBD1 or TRBD2 (7 bases each). The CDR3 totals 14 residues. Trimming shortened V by 6 bases and J by 3 bases, and 12 bases separated the two germline ends. The germline V gene has CDR1 MNHEY and CDR2 SVGAGI. The chain's CDR3 is CASSARGGYNEQFF. The DNA for the CDR3 is TGTGCCAGCAGCGCCAGGGGGGGCTACAATGAGCAGTTCTTC.

The chain combines TRBV5-1 with TRBJ2-2; D remains unclear. Trimming removed 0 bases from V and 4 bases from J, with 4 bases in between. Germline lookup yields CDR1 SGHRS and CDR2 YFSETQ. The CDR3 contains 13 residues. DNA of the CDR3: TGCGCCAGCAGCTTGGCTGTCACCGGGGAGCTGTTTTTT. Translation gives CASSLAVTGELFF. The variable domain in full, completed from reference TRBV5-1 and TRBJ2-2, reads KAGVTQTPRYLIKTRGQQVTLSCSPISGHRSVSWYQQTPGQGLQFLFEYFSETQRNKGNFPGRFSGRQFSNSRSEMNVSTLELGDSALYLCASSLAVTGELFFGEGSRLTVL.

This sequence joins TRBV5-5 and TRBJ2-3; the D is unclear. With 4 bases removed from V and 3 bases from J, the gap between germline ends came to 21 bases. There are 17 residues in the CDR3. Germline assignment: CDR1 SGHKS and CDR2 YYEKEE (reference sequence). The CDR3 here is CASSRSPTAVGTDTQYF. The CDR3 DNA reads TGTGCCAGCAGCCGTAGCCCAACTGCGGTCGGAACAGATACGCAGTATTTT.

The chain employs TRBV24-1 and TRBJ2-7; tentative D call: TRBD1 (7 bases). Germline CDR1 is KGHDR and CDR2 is SFDVKD. V was pared by 7 bases and J by 7 bases, with 16 bases between. This CDR3 comprises 13 residues. The CDR3 sequence: CATSPRGVGEQYF. The CDR3 nucleotides read TGTGCCACCAGCCCCAGGGGGGTCGGGGAGCAGTACTTC.

V gene TRBV5-4 combines with J gene TRBJ1-1, with TRBD1 identical over 8 bases. This CDR3 spans 15 amino acids. Germline CDR1 and CDR2: SGHNT and YYREEE (reference sequence). V lost 3 bases, J lost 4 bases, and 8 bases stayed unmatched. CDR3 sequence: CASSSDTGQGTEAFF. The CDR3 bases are TGTGCCAGCAGCTCCGATACCGGACAGGGCACTGAAGCTTTCTTT.

The genes are TRBV9 and TRBJ2-2; D is undetermined. The CDR3 spans 15 residues. Germline V gene sequence: CDR1 SGDLS, CDR2 YYNGEE. With 4 bases removed from V and 1 base from J, the gap between germline ends came to 11 bases. CDR3 DNA: TGTGCCAGCAGCCTTATAGGATTGAACACCGGGGAGCTGTTTTTT. Protein sequence: CASSLIGLNTGELFF.

The rearrangement links TRBV9 to TRBJ2-1, with D hard to call. The germline V and J ends were trimmed by 3 bases and 3 bases, with 1 base remaining between them. Germline V lookup: CDR1 SGDLS, CDR2 YYNGEE. This CDR3 comprises 11 residues. CDR3 DNA: TGTGCCAGCAGCGGCTACAATGAGCAGTTCTTC. Translation: CASSGYNEQFF.

The chain is built from TRBV4-1 and TRBJ2-7; D may be TRBD1 or TRBD2 (5 bases each). The CDR3 is 17 amino acids. Trimming took 2 bases from V and 0 from J, leaving 17 bases between them. Germline assignment: CDR1 MGHRA and CDR2 YSYEKL. The CDR3 is CASSQKYVEGSSYEQYF. In DNA, the CDR3 is TGCGCCAGCAGCCAAAAGTACGTAGAGGGGAGCTCCTACGAGCAGTACTTC.

The genes are TRBV4-1 and TRBJ2-7, with unresolved D. The V gene lost 0 bases and the J gene lost 2 bases, with 14 bases spanning the gap. There are 16 residues in the CDR3. Germline-derived CDR1 and CDR2 are MGHRA and YSYEKL. The CDR3 DNA reads TGCGCCAGCAGCCAAGAGGATAGAAGCACAACCTACGAGCAGTACTTC. As protein: CASSQEDRSTTYEQYF.

The CDR3 nucleotides are TGTGCCAGCAGTCTCGACAGGGAGAGTCAGCCCCAGCATTTT. It is translated as CASSLDRESQPQHF. The chain couples TRBV6-5 to TRBJ1-5; 7 bases are a match to TRBD1. The CDR3 length is 14 residues. CDR1 MNHEY and CDR2 SVGAGI come from the germline V gene. The V and J ends lost 5 bases and 6 bases, in that order; junction bases with no gene match: 7.

The rearrangement joins TRBV28 to TRBJ1-2, with unresolved D. Germline CDR1 reads MDHEN; CDR2 reads SYDVKM. The V and J ends lost 6 bases and 7 bases respectively, with 24 bases between them. The CDR3 runs to 16 residues. DNA of the CDR3: TGTGCCAGCAGCCAAACCCCGGGTCCGGGTGGGGTTGGCTACACCTTC. It codes for CASSQTPGPGGVGYTF.

V is TRBV2 and J is TRBJ2-3, with TRBD2 matching 11 bases. This CDR3 is 15 amino acids long. Germline-derived CDR1 and CDR2 are SNHLY and FYNNEI. After removal of 5 bases from V and 5 bases from J, the junction contained 6 bases not matched to a gene. CDR3 protein: CASSRLAGGRDTQYF. For the CDR3, the DNA is TGTGCCAGCAGTAGGCTAGCGGGGGGAAGAGATACGCAGTATTTT.

This chain uses TRBV6-1 with TRBJ1-5, with D tentatively TRBD1 (6 bases). Germline V gene data show CDR1 as MNHNS and CDR2 as SASEGT. V dropped 5 bases and J dropped 3 bases, with 11 bases sitting between them. The CDR3 totals 14 residues. As DNA, the CDR3 is TGTGCCAGCAGTCCTGACAGGCACAATCAGCCCCAGCATTTT. Encoded protein: CASSPDRHNQPQHF.

The V and J genes are TRBV19 and TRBJ1-6; D remains unclear. The CDR3 is 16 amino acids. Looked up from germline, CDR1 is LNHDA and CDR2 is SQIVND (reference sequence). Trimming took 6 bases from V and 0 from J, leaving 12 bases between them. The CDR3 region is CASRIQANSYNSPLHF. CDR3 sequence (DNA): TGTGCCAGTAGGATCCAGGCGAACTCCTATAATTCACCCCTCCACTTT. The variable domain in full, with the rest retrieved from reference TRBV19 and TRBJ1-6, is DGGITQSPKYLFRKEGQNVTLSCEQNLNHDAMYWYRQDPGQGLRLIYYSQIVNDFQKGDIAEGYSVSREKKESFPLTVTSAQKNPTAFYLCASRIQANSYNSPLHFGNGTRLTVT.

The chain has TRBV5-1 and TRBJ2-1; D possibly corresponds to TRBD2 (5 bases). CDR1 and CDR2 from the germline V gene are SGHRS and YFSETQ. Trimming took 5 bases from V and 6 from J, leaving 24 bases between them. The CDR3 runs to 17 residues. CDR3 amino acids: CASSLSASREGFNEQFF. The CDR3 region has the DNA TGCGCCAGCAGTTTAAGCGCATCCCGGGAAGGTTTCAATGAGCAGTTCTTC.

This chain connects TRBV18 to TRBJ2-7; D possibly uses TRBD1 or TRBD2 (6 bases each). Trimming removed 8 bases at V and 3 bases at J, with 20 bases between. CDR3 length equals 15 residues. The germline V gene encodes CDR1 KGHSH and CDR2 LQKENI. DNA for the CDR3: TGTGCCAGCCAGGAGGGGGACCTAACCGTCTACGAGCAGTACTTC. This translates into CASQEGDLTVYEQYF.

This clone was seen only once. A junction end diverges from the germline sequence, so it may reflect a read error. The chain links TRBV27 to TRBJ1-5, with D uncertain. This CDR3 spans 16 amino acids. CDR1 is MNHEY, CDR2 SMNVEV, per germline (reference sequence). CDR3 DNA sequence: TGTACCAGCAGCGCGCGAGGCTCCTTGAGCAATCAGCCCCAGCATTTT. Encoded protein: CTSSARGSLSNQPQHF.

The CDR3 nucleotides are TGTGCCATCAGTGGGGGGACAGGGGAAGGCGAGCAGTACTTC. It is translated as CAISGGTGEGEQYF. J is TRBJ2-7 and V is TRBV10-3, with 10 bases aligning to TRBD1. Germline V gene sequence: CDR1 ENHRY, CDR2 SYGVKD. The trim removed 4 bases at V and 6 bases at J, leaving 6 bases unmatched. The CDR3 is made up of 14 amino acids.

CDR3 coding DNA: TGTGCCAGCAGCCAAGGGGGAATGGGATTAGGGGGCTACACCTTC. Translated: CASSQGGMGLGGYTF. The genes are TRBV3-1 (or the pseudogene TRBV3-2) and TRBJ1-2, with no clear D. This CDR3 has 15 amino acids. CDR1 is LGHDT, CDR2 YNNKEL, per germline (reference sequence). V lost 1 base to trimming and J lost 8 bases, with 17 bases between them.

The chain links TRBV19 to TRBJ2-4; possibly TRBD1 for D (5 bases). CDR1 is LNHDA and CDR2 is SQIVND in the germline V gene (reference sequence). The CDR3 length is 16 residues. Trimming left V 6 bases short and J 0 bases short, with 15 bases between. The CDR3 protein is CASRNQGDQAKNIQYF. The DNA of the CDR3 is TGTGCCAGTAGAAACCAGGGCGACCAAGCCAAAAACATTCAGTACTTC.

The chain uses TRBV18 and TRBJ1-3; D might be TRBD1 (6 bases). V dropped 3 bases and J dropped 2 bases, with 11 bases sitting between them. The CDR3 loop spans 15 amino acids. Per germline, CDR1 KGHSH and CDR2 LQKENI. CDR3 DNA sequence: TGTGCCAGCTCACCGCGGACAGTTACTGGAAACACCATATATTTT. Protein product: CASSPRTVTGNTIYF.

The CDR3 region is CASQDLRVNTQYF. As DNA, the CDR3 is TGTGCCAGCCAGGACCTCAGAGTAAATACGCAGTATTTT. The chain uses TRBV28 and TRBJ2-3; D is unclear. Looked up from germline, CDR1 is MDHEN and CDR2 is SYDVKM. The germline V and J ends were trimmed by 8 bases and 7 bases, with 16 bases remaining between them. The CDR3 loop spans 13 amino acids.